The next 5 T cell receptor beta chains were all read from a single sample in a study of CD8 T cells in Susac syndrome. Reverse transcription of 0.5 to 1 ug RNA was carried out with random hexamers. TCRdb re-called the immunoSEQ multiplex PCR reads with MiXCR, one entry per CDR3 protein. The sample records 190,000 or so distinct CDR3 sequences, about 96% being singletons. What was sequenced was CD4+ T cells from PBMCs. Every receptor here comes from a human donor with multiple sclerosis.

The chain recombines TRBV30 with TRBJ1-5; D unclear. This CDR3 is built from 15 residues. CDR1 is GTSNPN, CDR2 SVGIG, per germline (reference sequence). V was trimmed by 2 bases and J by 0 bases, leaving 11 bases between them. CDR3 DNA: TGTGCCTGGAGTCGGACTCTAGATAGCAATCAGCCCCAGCATTTT. It yields the protein CAWSRTLDSNQPQHF.

The rearrangement links TRBV6-5 to TRBJ2-5; D might be TRBD1 (6 bases). With 8 bases removed from V and 0 bases from J, the gap between germline ends came to 10 bases. From germline, CDR1 is MNHEY and CDR2 SVGAGI. The CDR3 runs to 13 residues. The CDR3 here is CASGGTYQETQYF. The CDR3 DNA is TGTGCCAGCGGGGGCACGTACCAAGAGACCCAGTACTTC.

This clonotype was seen a single time. This rearrangement joins TRBV7-8 to TRBJ2-7; 7 nucleotides agree with TRBD2. The V segment lost 4 bases and the J segment 2 bases; nucleotides outside the gene matches: 5. Germline CDR1 and CDR2: SGHVS and FQNEAQ. The CDR3 totals 14 residues. The CDR3 region is CASSSTGGAYEQYF. The CDR3, as DNA: TGTGCCAGCAGCTCAACGGGGGGAGCCTACGAGCAGTACTTC.

The chain joins TRBV12-3 or TRBV12-4 to TRBJ2-2; D unclear. The CDR3 is 14 residues long. Trimming stripped 7 bases from V and 0 bases from J, with 9 bases between. CDR3 loop: CASTSYSNTGELFF. The CDR3 DNA reads as TGTGCCAGCACGTCGTATTCGAACACCGGGGAGCTGTTTTTT.

The chain links TRBV29-1 to TRBJ1-1; D is unclear. The ends were cut back, 4 bases at V and 0 bases at J, with 12 bases in the middle. The CDR3 runs to 14 residues. Germline V gene lookup returns CDR1 SQVTM and CDR2 ANQGSEA. CDR3 sequence: CSVVAYSMNTEAFF. Written as DNA, the CDR3 is TGCAGCGTTGTCGCATACTCCATGAACACTGAAGCTTTCTTT.